Here is one TCR beta chain with its context. With V trimmed by 9 bases and J by 10 bases, 6 bases remained unmatched. The CDR3 has 13 amino acids. CDR1 WNHNN and CDR2 SYGVQD come from the germline V gene (reference sequence). TCRdb's copy holds only in-frame clones and misses some; the assay was immunoSEQ multiplex PCR. The sample lists roughly 58,000 clones, approximately 90% seen once, with 4.5% to 5% in the top ten. The sample comes from a study of early stage breast cancer tumors. The chain uses TRBV10-1 and TRBJ1-6, with 10 positions matching TRBD1. Sequenced sample: blood. This TCR was sampled from a person aged 65-85 years with breast cancer. In DNA, the CDR3 is TGCGCCAGGACCGGGACAGGGGAGTCACCCCTCCACTTT. Translation gives CARTGTGESPLHF.